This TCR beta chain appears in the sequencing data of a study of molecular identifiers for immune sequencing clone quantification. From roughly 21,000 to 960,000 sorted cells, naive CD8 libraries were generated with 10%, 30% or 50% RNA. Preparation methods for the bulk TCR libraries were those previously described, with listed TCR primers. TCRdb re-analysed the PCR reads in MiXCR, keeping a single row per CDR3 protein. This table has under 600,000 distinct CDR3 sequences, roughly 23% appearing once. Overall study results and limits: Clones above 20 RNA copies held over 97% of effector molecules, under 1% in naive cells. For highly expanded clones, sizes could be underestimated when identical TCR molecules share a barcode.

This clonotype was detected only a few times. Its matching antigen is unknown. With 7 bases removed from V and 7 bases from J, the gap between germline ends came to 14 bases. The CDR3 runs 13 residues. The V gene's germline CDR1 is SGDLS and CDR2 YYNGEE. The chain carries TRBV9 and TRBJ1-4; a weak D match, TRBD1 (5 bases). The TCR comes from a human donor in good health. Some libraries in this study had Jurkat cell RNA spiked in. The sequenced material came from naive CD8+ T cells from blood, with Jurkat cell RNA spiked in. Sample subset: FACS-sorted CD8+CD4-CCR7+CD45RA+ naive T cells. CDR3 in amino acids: CASAGDEIEKLFF. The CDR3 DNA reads TGTGCCAGCGCCGGGGACGAAATTGAAAAACTGTTTTTT.